Listed below are T cell receptor beta chains from one sample, sequenced in a study of monozygotic twins with inflammatory bowel disease. With the 5' RACE reads reprocessed, TCRdb shows one record per CDR3 protein and no DNA. This repertoire includes about 380,000 distinct CDR3 sequences. Material: blood. Source of these receptors: a human donor with ulcerative colitis or Crohn's disease, or a healthy co-twin of an affected twin (not recorded which). Each CDR3 is given with its conserved first and last residue.

v_call: TRBV9; j_call: TRBJ2-7; cdr3_aa: CASSVGRTGGADEQYF
v_call: TRBV9; j_call: TRBJ1-3; cdr3_aa: CASSKPGQGLSGNTIYF
v_call: TRBV18; j_call: TRBJ2-3; cdr3_aa: CASSPRAGTLMDTQYF
v_call: TRBV5-1; j_call: TRBJ2-7; cdr3_aa: CASSLDAYEQYF
v_call: TRBV6-1; j_call: TRBJ2-5; cdr3_aa: CASSEQGIQETQYF
v_call: TRBV4-3; j_call: TRBJ2-1; cdr3_aa: CASSPPSRGEQFF
v_call: TRBV20-1; j_call: TRBJ2-1; cdr3_aa: CSYWREGGNEQFF
v_call: TRBV5-1; j_call: TRBJ2-1; cdr3_aa: CASSPRGGGSYNEQFF
v_call: TRBV29-1; j_call: TRBJ2-1; cdr3_aa: CSVEARDASTYNEQFF
v_call: TRBV29-1; j_call: TRBJ2-1; cdr3_aa: CIADYRGLTYNEQFF
v_call: TRBV29-1; j_call: TRBJ2-6; cdr3_aa: CGVDDSMNSGANVLTF
v_call: TRBV7-2; j_call: TRBJ2-7; cdr3_aa: CASSSPGTDYEQYF
v_call: TRBV4-3; j_call: TRBJ1-2; cdr3_aa: CASSHSLGQNYGYTF
v_call: TRBV25-1; j_call: TRBJ1-1; cdr3_aa: CASSDPGLNTEAFF
v_call: TRBV5-1; j_call: TRBJ2-1; cdr3_aa: CASSPGPPPSSTVRNNEQFF
v_call: TRBV7-2; j_call: TRBJ2-1; cdr3_aa: CASSLGTGISYNEQFF
v_call: TRBV7-2; j_call: TRBJ1-5; cdr3_aa: CASSPSGNQPQHF